The next 5 T cell receptor beta chains were all read from a single sample in a study of PD-L1 blockade in urothelial cancer. Time point in this sample: peripheral blood 6 weeks after treatment start. This table comes from immunoSEQ multiplex PCR, and its TCRdb copy is limited to in-frame clones, with some not included. The table shows 100,000 to 150,000 clones, with around 86% occurring only once. The specimen comprised PBMCs, sampled around atezolizumab (anti-PD-L1) treatment. The receptor source for this set is a man aged 45 to 65 with urothelial cancer.

The J gene is TRBJ1-2, the V gene TRBV5-1; D not certain. Germline V gene lookup returns CDR1 SGHRS and CDR2 YFSETQ. V was pared by 7 bases and J by 4 bases, with 17 bases between. The length of the CDR3 is 14 residues. The CDR3 DNA reads TGCGCCAGCCGCCAGGCGGGAGCTCCCTATGGCTACACCTTC. It codes for CASRQAGAPYGYTF.

About this clone: One end of the junction does not line up with germline, which may come from a read error. The CDR3 DNA follows: TGTGCTAGCAGCTTAGGACAGGGAAAGTTGTTGAATCAGCCCCAGCATTTT. This translates into CASSLGQGKLLNQPQHF. This rearrangement joins TRBV7-7 to TRBJ1-5; TRBD1 matches at 8 bases. This CDR3 comprises 17 residues. Germline V gives CDR1 SSHAT, CDR2 FNYEAQ (reference sequence).

This clone was recorded a few times. The chain links TRBV19 to TRBJ1-5; D possibly corresponds to TRBD1 (5 bases). The length of the CDR3 is 14 residues. Trimming cost V 5 bases and J 4 bases, with 12 bases left between them. Germline CDR1 and CDR2: LNHDA and SQIVND (reference sequence). The CDR3, as DNA: TGTGCCAGTAGTGCGGGACTCCTGAATCAGCCCCAGCATTTT. Protein sequence: CASSAGLLNQPQHF.

The genes are TRBV19 and TRBJ2-3; D is ambiguous. Trimming cost V 6 bases and J 2 bases, with 6 bases left between them. Germline CDR1 is LNHDA and CDR2 is SQIVND (reference sequence). The CDR3 has 12 residues. The CDR3 spells CASSRNTDTQYF. In DNA, the CDR3 is TGTGCCAGTAGCAGGAACACAGATACGCAGTATTTT.

The J gene is TRBJ2-7, the V gene TRBV18; 12 nucleotides agree with TRBD2. Germline V lookup: CDR1 KGHSH, CDR2 LQKENI. Germline trimming cut 3 bases from V and 2 bases from J; bases unmatched to any gene: 14. The CDR3 is made up of 19 amino acids. For the CDR3, the DNA is TGTGCCAGCTCACCGAAAGGACTAGCGGGATTCGGAGTAACCTACGAGCAGTACTTC. The encoded protein is CASSPKGLAGFGVTYEQYF.